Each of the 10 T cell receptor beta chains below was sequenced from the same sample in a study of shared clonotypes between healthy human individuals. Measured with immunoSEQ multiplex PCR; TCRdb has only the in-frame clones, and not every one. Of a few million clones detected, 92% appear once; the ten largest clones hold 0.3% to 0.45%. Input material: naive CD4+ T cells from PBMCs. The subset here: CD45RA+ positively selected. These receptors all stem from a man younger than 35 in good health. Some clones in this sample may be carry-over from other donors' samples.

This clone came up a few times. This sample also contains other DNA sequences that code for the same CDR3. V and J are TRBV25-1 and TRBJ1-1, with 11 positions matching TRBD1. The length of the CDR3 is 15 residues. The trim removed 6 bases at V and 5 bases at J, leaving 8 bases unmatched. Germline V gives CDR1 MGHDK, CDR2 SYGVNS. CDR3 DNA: TGTGCCAGCAGCGATTCCGGGACAGGGGGGACTGAAGCTTTCTTT. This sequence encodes CASSDSGTGGTEAFF.

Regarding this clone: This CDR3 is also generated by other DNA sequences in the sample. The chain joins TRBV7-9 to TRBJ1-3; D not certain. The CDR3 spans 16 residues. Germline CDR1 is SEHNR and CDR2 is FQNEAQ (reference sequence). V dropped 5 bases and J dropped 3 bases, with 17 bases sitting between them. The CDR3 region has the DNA TGTGCCAGCAGCCCACGGGGAGGGTCGAGTGGAAACACCATATATTTT. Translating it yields CASSPRGGSSGNTIYF.

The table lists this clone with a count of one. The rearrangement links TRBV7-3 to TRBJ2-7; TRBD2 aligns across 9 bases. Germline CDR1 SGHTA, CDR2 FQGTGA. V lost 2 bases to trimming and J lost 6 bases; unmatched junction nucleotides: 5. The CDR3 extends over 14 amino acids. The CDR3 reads CASSLAGGDTEQYF. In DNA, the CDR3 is TGTGCCAGCAGCTTAGCGGGAGGGGATACCGAGCAGTACTTC.

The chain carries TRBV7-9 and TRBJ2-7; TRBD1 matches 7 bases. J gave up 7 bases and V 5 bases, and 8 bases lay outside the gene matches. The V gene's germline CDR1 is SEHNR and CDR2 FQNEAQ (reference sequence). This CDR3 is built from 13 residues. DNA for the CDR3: TGTGCCAGCAGCAGGACAGGAGTGGATGAGCAGTACTTC. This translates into CASSRTGVDEQYF. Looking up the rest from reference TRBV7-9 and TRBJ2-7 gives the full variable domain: DTGVSQNPRHKITKRGQNVTFRCDPISEHNRLYWYRQTLGQGPEFLTYFQNEAQLEKSRLLSDRFSAERPKGSFSTLEIQRTEQGDSAMYLCASSRTGVDEQYFGPGTRLTVT.

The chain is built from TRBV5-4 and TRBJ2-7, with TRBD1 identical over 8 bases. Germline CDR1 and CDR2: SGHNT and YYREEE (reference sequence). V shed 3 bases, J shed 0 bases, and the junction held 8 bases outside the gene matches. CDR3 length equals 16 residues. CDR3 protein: CASSWQGARSSYEQYF. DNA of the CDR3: TGTGCCAGCAGCTGGCAGGGGGCTCGCAGCTCCTACGAGCAGTACTTC. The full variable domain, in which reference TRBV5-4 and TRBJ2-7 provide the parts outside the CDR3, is ETGVTQSPTHLIKTRGQQVTLRCSSQSGHNTVSWYQQALGQGPQFIFQYYREEENGRGNFPPRFSGLQFPNYSSELNVNALELDDSALYLCASSWQGARSSYEQYFGPGTRLTVT.

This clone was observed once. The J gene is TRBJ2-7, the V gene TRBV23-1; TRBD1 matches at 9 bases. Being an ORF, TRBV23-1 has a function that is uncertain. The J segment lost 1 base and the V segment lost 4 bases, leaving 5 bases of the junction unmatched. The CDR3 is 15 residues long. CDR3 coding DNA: TGCGCCAGCAGTCGGGGACAGGGCCTATCCTACGAGCAGTACTTC. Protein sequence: CASSRGQGLSYEQYF.

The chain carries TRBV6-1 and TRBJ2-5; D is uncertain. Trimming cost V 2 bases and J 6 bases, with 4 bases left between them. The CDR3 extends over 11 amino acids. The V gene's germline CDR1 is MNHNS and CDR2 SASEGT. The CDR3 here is CASSEYQTQYF. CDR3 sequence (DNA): TGTGCCAGCAGTGAATACCAGACCCAGTACTTC.

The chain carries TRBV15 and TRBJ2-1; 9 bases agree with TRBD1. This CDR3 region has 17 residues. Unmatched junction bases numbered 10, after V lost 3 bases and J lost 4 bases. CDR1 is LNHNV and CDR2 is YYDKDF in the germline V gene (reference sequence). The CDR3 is CATSRRKGTGFYNEQFF. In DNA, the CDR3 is TGTGCCACCAGCAGGCGTAAGGGGACAGGGTTTTACAATGAGCAGTTCTTC.

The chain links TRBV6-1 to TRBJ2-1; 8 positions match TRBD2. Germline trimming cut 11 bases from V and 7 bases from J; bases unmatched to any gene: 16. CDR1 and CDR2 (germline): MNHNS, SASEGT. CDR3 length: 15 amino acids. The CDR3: CAASMGGGRWNEQFF. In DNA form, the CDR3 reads TGTGCCGCGTCGATGGGGGGCGGGAGGTGGAATGAGCAGTTCTTC.

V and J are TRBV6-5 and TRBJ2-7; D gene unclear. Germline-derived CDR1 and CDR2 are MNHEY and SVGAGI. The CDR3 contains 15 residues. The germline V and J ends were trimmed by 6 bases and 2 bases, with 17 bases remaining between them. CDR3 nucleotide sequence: TGTGCCAGCAGCTTAGGCGGCATTTGGGCCTACGAGCAGTACTTC. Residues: CASSLGGIWAYEQYF.